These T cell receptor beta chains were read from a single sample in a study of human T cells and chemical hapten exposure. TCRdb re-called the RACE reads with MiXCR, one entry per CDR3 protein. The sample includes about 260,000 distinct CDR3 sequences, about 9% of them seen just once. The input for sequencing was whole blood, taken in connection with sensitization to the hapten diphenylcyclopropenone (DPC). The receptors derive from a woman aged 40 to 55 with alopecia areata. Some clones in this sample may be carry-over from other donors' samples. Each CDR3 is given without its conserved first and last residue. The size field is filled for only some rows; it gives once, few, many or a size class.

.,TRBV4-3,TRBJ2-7,ASSQSPPGQIIYEQY
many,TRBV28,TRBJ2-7,ASRETGTNPY
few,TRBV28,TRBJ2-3,ASSLPPPGARDRTPPDTQY
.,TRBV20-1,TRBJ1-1,SARAGRDTEAF
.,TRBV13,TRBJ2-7,ASSPPASYEQY
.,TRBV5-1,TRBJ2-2,ASSLGHTGANTGELF
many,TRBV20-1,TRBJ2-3,SAIRAGVPDTQY
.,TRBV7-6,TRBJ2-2,ASRRTMGTGELF
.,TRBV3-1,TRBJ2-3,ASSRIGGSSTDTQY
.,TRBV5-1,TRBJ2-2,ASSWTSGRAGAGELF
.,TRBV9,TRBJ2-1,ASSVAMKPGLQF
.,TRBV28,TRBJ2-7,ASTFTPGGGYEQY
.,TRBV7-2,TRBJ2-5,ASSQLWGQQETQY
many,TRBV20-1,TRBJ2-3,SARGYADTQY
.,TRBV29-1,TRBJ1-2,SVGGQGNGYT
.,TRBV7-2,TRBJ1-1,ASSWRESSSEAF
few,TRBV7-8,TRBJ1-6,ASSLGRGYYNSPLH
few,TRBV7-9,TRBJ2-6,ASSLSSGSGANVLT
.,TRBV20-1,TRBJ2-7,SAMGGQGGWEQY
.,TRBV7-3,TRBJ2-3,ASSGGQNSYTDTQY